The next 9 T cell receptor beta chains were all read from a single sample in a study of graft-versus-host responses after intestinal transplantation. These receptors have no known antigen. Sequencing used immunoSEQ multiplex PCR; TCRdb keeps in-frame clones, though not all of them. This sample carries around 100,000 clones, roughly 87% of them seen once, and the ten largest clones take about 0.93%. Source: unstimulated CD4+ T cells sorted from spleen or lymph node cells, taken before transplant. The receptor set was obtained from a human donor who was the organ donor for an intestinal transplant.

The chain uses TRBV19 and TRBJ2-7, with D perhaps TRBD1 (5 bases). This CDR3 has 12 amino acids. Germline CDR1 is LNHDA and CDR2 is SQIVND (reference sequence). V was shortened by 3 bases and J by 6 bases, with 9 bases between the two germline ends. The CDR3 DNA is TGTGCCAGTAGTATCCCCCAGGGCGAGCAGTACTTC. Translated, it gives CASSIPQGEQYF.

This chain connects TRBV2 to TRBJ2-1; D is undetermined. The CDR3 totals 14 residues. The V end lost 4 bases, the J end lost 4 bases, and 11 bases lay between the germline ends. Looked up from germline, CDR1 is SNHLY and CDR2 is FYNNEI. CDR3 amino acids: CASSGLATYNEQFF. CDR3 DNA: TGTGCCAGCAGTGGACTGGCGACATACAATGAGCAGTTCTTC. Full variable domain (rest looked up from reference TRBV2 and TRBJ2-1): EPEVTQTPSHQVTQMGQEVILRCVPISNHLYFYWYRQILGQKVEFLVSFYNNEISEKSEIFDDQFSVERPDGSNFTLKIRSTKLEDSAMYFCASSGLATYNEQFFGPGTRLTVL.

The rearrangement joins TRBV19 to TRBJ1-2; no clear D. V gave up 5 bases and J gave up 3 bases, with 10 bases separating them. The germline V gene encodes CDR1 LNHDA and CDR2 SQIVND (reference sequence). The CDR3 is made up of 13 amino acids. The CDR3 region is CASSDRLHYGYTF. The CDR3 DNA is TGTGCCAGTAGTGACCGACTGCACTATGGCTACACCTTC. Full variable domain (rest looked up from reference TRBV19 and TRBJ1-2): DGGITQSPKYLFRKEGQNVTLSCEQNLNHDAMYWYRQDPGQGLRLIYYSQIVNDFQKGDIAEGYSVSREKKESFPLTVTSAQKNPTAFYLCASSDRLHYGYTFGSGTRLTVV.

V and J are TRBV6-1 and TRBJ1-6; D not resolved. Germline values: CDR1 MNHNS, CDR2 SASEGT. The length of the CDR3 is 15 residues. Trimming removed 5 bases at V and 5 bases at J, with 13 bases between. The CDR3 region is CASSPGRRNNSPLHF. As DNA, the CDR3 is TGTGCCAGCAGTCCTGGACGGCGAAATAATTCACCCCTCCACTTT.

The V gene is TRBV28, the J gene TRBJ1-6; TRBD1 aligns across 7 bases. The trim removed 7 bases at V and 9 bases at J, leaving 9 bases unmatched. Germline-derived CDR1 and CDR2 are MDHEN and SYDVKM. The CDR3 consists of 14 residues. The CDR3 sequence: CASKSRTGPSPLHF. CDR3 nucleotides: TGTGCCAGCAAGAGTCGGACAGGACCTTCACCCCTCCACTTT.

This clone came up a few times. The chain recombines TRBV28 with TRBJ2-7; D remains unclear. V lost 6 bases and J lost 3, with 6 bases in between. The CDR3 loop spans 11 amino acids. Germline V gene sequence: CDR1 MDHEN, CDR2 SYDVKM. CDR3 sequence: CASRFRYEQYF. CDR3 DNA sequence: TGTGCCAGCAGGTTCCGCTACGAGCAGTACTTC.

In this sample, this clone turned up once. J is TRBJ1-1 and V is TRBV30; tentative D call: TRBD1 (5 bases). Deletions cut 0 bases from V and 11 bases from J, with 10 bases between. The CDR3 is made up of 11 amino acids. From germline, CDR1 is GTSNPN and CDR2 SVGIG (reference sequence). The CDR3 nucleotides are TGTGCCTGGAGTGTGGGAGGGGTTGCTTTCTTT. Protein sequence: CAWSVGGVAFF. Full variable domain (remainder filled in from reference TRBV30 and TRBJ1-1): SQTIHQWPATLVQPVGSPLSLECTVEGTSNPNLYWYRQAAGRGLQLLFYSVGIGQISSEVPQNLSASRPQDRQFILSSKKLLLSDSGFYLCAWSVGGVAFFGQGTRLTVV.

The chain links TRBV15 to TRBJ2-1; no firm D call. V shed 1 base and J shed 7 bases, with 17 bases lying between them. The CDR3 length is 16 residues. The germline V gene has CDR1 LNHNV and CDR2 YYDKDF (reference sequence). This CDR3 reads CATSRVSWARKNEQFF. The CDR3 DNA sequence: TGTGCCACCAGCAGAGTGTCTTGGGCCAGGAAAAATGAGCAGTTCTTC. The variable domain in full, completed from reference TRBV15 and TRBJ2-1, reads DAMVIQNPRYQVTQFGKPVTLSCSQTLNHNVMYWYQQKSSQAPKLLFHYYDKDFNNEADTPDNFQSRRPNTSFCFLDIRSPGLGDTAMYLCATSRVSWARKNEQFFGPGTRLTVL.

V usage is TRBV5-8 and J usage is TRBJ1-4, with TRBD1 matching 8 bases. V was clipped by 4 bases and J by 4 bases; unmatched bases: 18. Germline values: CDR1 SGHTS, CDR2 YDEGEE. The CDR3 has 19 amino acids. The CDR3 sequence is CASSDAFGQGFTFNEKLFF. In nucleotides, the CDR3 is TGTGCCAGCAGCGACGCCTTCGGACAGGGCTTTACTTTTAATGAAAAACTGTTTTTT. Variable domain in full (rest from reference TRBV5-8 and TRBJ1-4): EAGVTQSPTHLIKTRGQQATLRCSPISGHTSVYWYQQALGLGLQFLLWYDEGEERNRGNFPPRFSGRQFPNYSSELNVNALELEDSALYLCASSDAFGQGFTFNEKLFFGSGTQLSVL.